The 32 T cell receptor beta chains below were found in one sample sequenced in a study of blood T cell repertoires in COVID-19. The table came from immunoSEQ multiplex PCR; TCRdb's copy has only in-frame clones and leaves some out. The table records 300,000 or so clones, about nine tenths of them present only once. Sample: peripheral blood. These receptors originate from a woman aged 30 to 39 with COVID-19, enrolled during active disease.

This clone was seen a handful of times. The chain carries TRBV7-2 and TRBJ2-7; 7 positions agree with TRBD2. V was pared by 1 base and J by 3 bases, with 3 bases of the junction left unmatched. Germline CDR1 reads SGHTA; CDR2 reads FQGNSA. This CDR3 is 14 amino acids long. As DNA, the CDR3 is TGTGCCAGCAGCTTAGGGGCGGGAGTCTACGAGCAGTACTTC. This encodes CASSLGAGVYEQYF.

The V gene is TRBV7-2, the J gene TRBJ1-5, with D perhaps matching TRBD1 (5 bases). The CDR3 contains 13 residues. Trimming stripped 5 bases from V and 5 bases from J, with 10 bases between. Per germline, CDR1 SGHTA and CDR2 FQGNSA. CDR3 in amino acids: CASSPGLHQPQHF. As DNA, the CDR3 is TGTGCCAGCAGCCCAGGGCTGCATCAGCCCCAGCATTTT.

The rearrangement uses TRBV27 and TRBJ2-1, with 9 positions matching TRBD2. The CDR3 is made up of 16 amino acids. The germline V gene encodes CDR1 MNHEY and CDR2 SMNVEV (reference sequence). The J segment lost 3 bases and the V segment lost 5 bases, leaving 8 bases of the junction unmatched. In nucleotides, the CDR3 is TGTGCCAGCAGTCCGGGACTAGCCCTAGGCTACAATGAGCAGTTCTTC. Its protein is CASSPGLALGYNEQFF.

V and J are TRBV14 and TRBJ2-7; 9 bases map to TRBD1. CDR1 is SGHDN, CDR2 FVKESK, per germline. V lost 4 bases to trimming and J lost 6 bases; unmatched junction nucleotides: 10. The CDR3 runs to 15 residues. CDR3 sequence (DNA): TGTGCCAGCAGCCCTCTAAGGGACAGGGCCTCCGAGCAGTACTTC. The encoded protein is CASSPLRDRASEQYF.

V usage is TRBV14 and J usage is TRBJ2-1; 7 bases match TRBD2. CDR1 and CDR2 (germline): SGHDN, FVKESK. CDR3 size: 16 residues. V lost 4 bases to trimming and J lost 5 bases; unmatched junction nucleotides: 11. Here the CDR3 reads CASSRRLADFNNEQFF. The CDR3 nucleotides read TGTGCCAGCAGCCGCCGACTAGCCGACTTTAACAATGAGCAGTTCTTC.

V gene TRBV6-5 combines with J gene TRBJ1-1, with a possible D match to TRBD1 (6 bases). In germline, CDR1 is MNHEY, CDR2 SVGAGI. The V and J ends lost 4 bases and 6 bases respectively, with 15 bases between them. This CDR3 contains 14 residues. The CDR3 DNA follows: TGTGCCAGCAGTTCAAGGGGGGGCAACGCTGAAGCTTTCTTT. It is translated as CASSSRGGNAEAFF.

The genes are TRBV5-1 and TRBJ2-3; 9 nucleotides match TRBD1. The V gene's germline CDR1 is SGHRS and CDR2 YFSETQ. This CDR3 is built from 14 residues. The V segment lost 0 bases and the J segment 7 bases; nucleotides outside the gene matches: 3. CDR3 loop: CASSLGQGGNTQYF. Here the CDR3 DNA reads TGCGCCAGCAGCTTGGGACAGGGGGGGAATACGCAGTATTTT.

The chain links TRBV4-1 to TRBJ1-3, with 8 nucleotides matching TRBD1. The CDR3 has 17 amino acids. Per germline, CDR1 MGHRA and CDR2 YSYEKL. J lost 6 bases, V lost 0 bases, and 10 bases had no gene match. As DNA, the CDR3 is TGCGCCAGCAGCCAAGATTCCGCAGGGGGCATCGCAAACACCATATATTTT. Its protein product is CASSQDSAGGIANTIYF.

The gene calls are TRBV27 and TRBJ2-3, with 10 bases matching TRBD2. V dropped 2 bases and J dropped 3; count of bases not matched to a gene: 11. CDR3 length: 18 residues. Germline assignment: CDR1 MNHEY and CDR2 SMNVEV (reference sequence). As DNA, the CDR3 is TGTGCCAGCAGTTTAGTAACCATAGCGGGAGGAGGAACAGATACGCAGTATTTT. This translates into CASSLVTIAGGGTDTQYF.

The V gene is TRBV29-1, the J gene TRBJ1-2; TRBD1 aligns across 9 bases. Germline CDR1 and CDR2: SQVTM and ANQGSEA. The CDR3 spans 14 residues. J gave up 8 bases and V 4 bases, and 11 bases lay outside the gene matches. CDR3 region: CSVGTGDQSGGYTF. CDR3 DNA sequence: TGCAGCGTTGGGACAGGGGATCAATCCGGAGGCTACACCTTC. The full variable domain, completed using reference TRBV29-1 and TRBJ1-2, is SAVISQKPSRDICQRGTSLTIQCQVDSQVTMMFWYRQQPGQSLTLIATANQGSEATYESGFVIDKFPISRPNLTFSTLTVSNMSPEDSSIYLCSVGTGDQSGGYTFGSGTRLTVV.

This chain connects TRBV30 to TRBJ1-1; 9 bases align to TRBD1. This CDR3 region has 15 residues. V lost 3 bases and J lost 3; bases outside the gene matches: 8. Germline loops: CDR1 GTSNPN, CDR2 SVGIG (reference sequence). The CDR3: CAWRGTDRGDTEAFF. CDR3 nucleotide sequence: TGTGCCTGGAGGGGAACCGACAGGGGGGACACTGAAGCTTTCTTT.

The rearrangement uses TRBV19 and TRBJ1-1; D is unresolved. The CDR3 is 11 amino acids. The ends were cut back, 6 bases at V and 1 base at J, with 3 bases in the middle. Germline values: CDR1 LNHDA, CDR2 SQIVND (reference sequence). The CDR3: CASRANTEAFF. For the CDR3, the DNA is TGTGCCAGTAGGGCGAACACTGAAGCTTTCTTT.

The rearrangement links TRBV2 to TRBJ1-2; TRBD1 aligns across 10 bases. The CDR3 covers 14 residues. Germline CDR1 is SNHLY and CDR2 is FYNNEI. The V gene end was trimmed by 4 bases and the J gene end by 6 bases; junction bases not matched to a gene: 5. CDR3 DNA: TGTGCCAGCAGTGCGTTCGGGACAGGGGATGGCTACACCTTC. It specifies CASSAFGTGDGYTF.

The chain uses TRBV5-1 and TRBJ1-3; D gene uncertain. In germline, CDR1 is SGHRS, CDR2 YFSETQ. The CDR3 has 16 residues. The V end was cut by 4 bases, the J end by 0 bases, with 14 bases between. The CDR3 loop reads CASSPTVKSSGNTIYF. The CDR3 region has the DNA TGCGCCAGCAGCCCCACGGTTAAAAGCTCTGGAAACACCATATATTTT.

The chain has TRBV5-1 and TRBJ1-2; 7 nucleotides align to TRBD1. The ends lost 0 bases at V and 2 bases at J; junction bases unmatched: 7. The V gene's germline CDR1 is SGHRS and CDR2 YFSETQ. The CDR3 extends over 16 amino acids. The CDR3 bases are TGCGCCAGCAGCTTGGAGACAGGGATTACAAACTATGGCTACACCTTC. It yields the protein CASSLETGITNYGYTF.

The CDR3 region is CASSKDQGNTEAFF. CDR3 bases: TGTGCCAGCAGCAAAGACCAGGGAAACACTGAAGCTTTCTTT. The chain combines TRBV21-1 with TRBJ1-1; no check of the table's D call, TRBD1, against the DNA was made. TRBV21-1 has pseudogene status. The CDR3 totals 14 residues.

CDR3 DNA sequence: TGTGCCAGCAGGTGGACTAGCGGGAGCAATGAGCAGTTCTTC. Protein: CASRWTSGSNEQFF. This chain uses TRBV6-5 with TRBJ2-1; 13 positions agree with TRBD2. The CDR3 spans 14 residues. V shed 6 bases and J 6 bases; nucleotides not matched to a gene: 2. The germline gives CDR1 MNHEY, CDR2 SVGAGI.

The chain couples TRBV30 to TRBJ2-2, with D maybe TRBD1 (5 bases). Germline lookup yields CDR1 GTSNPN and CDR2 SVGIG (reference sequence). The CDR3 spans 14 residues. Deletions cut 2 bases from V and 7 bases from J, with 14 bases between. For the CDR3, the DNA is TGTGCCTGGAGTTGGGGAAAAGACAGCGGGGAGCTGTTTTTT. This gives the protein CAWSWGKDSGELFF.

V usage is TRBV7-9 and J usage is TRBJ2-7; the match to TRBD1 covers 10 bases. This CDR3 spans 14 amino acids. The trim removed 4 bases at V and 4 bases at J, leaving 4 bases unmatched. Germline V CDR1 and CDR2: SEHNR, FQNEAQ (reference sequence). The CDR3 sequence: CASSWGQGTYEQYF. The CDR3, as DNA: TGTGCCAGCAGCTGGGGACAGGGGACGTACGAGCAGTACTTC.

This clone has only a few counts. The rearrangement joins TRBV7-6 to TRBJ2-3, with 11 bases matching TRBD2. CDR1 and CDR2 from the germline V gene are SGHVS and FNYEAQ. CDR3 length equals 17 residues. Unmatched junction bases numbered 16, after V lost 6 bases and J lost 8 bases. This CDR3 is CASSSGSGRAGAGTQYF. For the CDR3, the DNA is TGTGCCAGCAGTAGCGGTAGCGGGAGGGCCGGGGCCGGTACGCAGTATTTT.

This rearrangement joins TRBV2 to TRBJ2-1, with 7 bases that match TRBD1. The CDR3 consists of 12 residues. Germline trimming cut 6 bases from V and 8 bases from J; bases unmatched to any gene: 4. Germline V lookup: CDR1 SNHLY, CDR2 FYNNEI. The CDR3 loop is CASRGDSYEQFF. The CDR3 DNA reads TGTGCCAGCAGAGGGGACAGCTATGAGCAGTTCTTC.

This chain connects TRBV5-4 to TRBJ2-1, with TRBD2 identical over 8 bases. The germline CDR1 and CDR2 sequences are SGHNT and YYREEE (reference sequence). CDR3 length: 15 amino acids. Trimming took 4 bases from V and 2 from J; bases not matched to a gene: 5. CDR3 in DNA: TGTGCCAGCAGCCAAACTAGCGGTACCTACAATGAGCAGTTCTTC. It codes for CASSQTSGTYNEQFF.

This chain links TRBV9 with TRBJ1-4; TRBD1 agrees at 9 bases. The CDR3 has 17 amino acids. Per the germline V gene, CDR1 is SGDLS and CDR2 is YYNGEE. Unmatched junction bases numbered 11, after V lost 3 bases and J lost 5 bases. The CDR3 DNA sequence: TGTGCCAGCAGCGGGGGAGCCCCGGGACAGGGAAATGAAAAACTGTTTTTT. It encodes CASSGGAPGQGNEKLFF.

The chain is built from TRBV7-9 and TRBJ2-7; a weak D match, TRBD1 (6 bases). Between the trimmed V and J ends, which lost 1 base and 7 bases, there was a span of 11 bases. Per the germline V gene, CDR1 is SEHNR and CDR2 is FQNEAQ (reference sequence). The CDR3 loop spans 13 amino acids. The CDR3 nucleotides are TGTGCCAGCAGCTTAGTTCAGGGGCGGGAGCAGTACTTC. It encodes CASSLVQGREQYF. Combining the CDR3 with reference TRBV7-9 and TRBJ2-7 gives the whole variable domain DTGVSQNPRHKITKRGQNVTFRCDPISEHNRLYWYRQTLGQGPEFLTYFQNEAQLEKSRLLSDRFSAERPKGSFSTLEIQRTEQGDSAMYLCASSLVQGREQYFGPGTRLTVT.

The chain carries TRBV7-6 and TRBJ1-6, with 7 bases lining up with TRBD1. V was clipped by 1 base and J by 4 bases; unmatched bases: 4. Germline lookup yields CDR1 SGHVS and CDR2 FNYEAQ. This CDR3 spans 16 amino acids. DNA of the CDR3: TGTGCCAGCAGCTTAGGGACAGGACCGTATAATTCACCCCTCCACTTT. It translates to CASSLGTGPYNSPLHF.

J is TRBJ2-3 and V is TRBV19; the D is unclear. This CDR3 has 15 amino acids. Per the germline V gene, CDR1 is LNHDA and CDR2 is SQIVND (reference sequence). Trimming cost V 4 bases and J 0 bases, with 11 bases left between them. The CDR3 nucleotides read TGTGCCAGTAGTACCCGCCAGACTAGCACAGATACGCAGTATTTT. This gives the protein CASSTRQTSTDTQYF.

J is TRBJ1-4 and V is TRBV7-9, with D possibly matching TRBD1 (6 bases). The CDR3 is made up of 16 amino acids. The V end was cut by 1 base, the J end by 3 bases, with 12 bases between. Per germline, CDR1 SEHNR and CDR2 FQNEAQ (reference sequence). The CDR3 coding sequence is TGTGCCAGCAGCTTAGGGGGGCGACAGGCTAATGAAAAACTGTTTTTT. Encoded protein: CASSLGGRQANEKLFF.

The chain recombines TRBV7-3 with TRBJ2-2; D gene uncertain. Trimming shortened V by 3 bases and J by 7 bases, and 6 bases separated the two germline ends. Germline values: CDR1 SGHTA, CDR2 FQGTGA. This CDR3 has 12 residues. The CDR3 loop reads CASSFGGGELFF. The CDR3, as DNA: TGTGCCAGCAGCTTTGGCGGCGGGGAGCTGTTTTTT.

In the case of this clone: The sample has other DNA sequences that encode this CDR3 too. The V call is TRBV29-1, the J call TRBJ1-1; a weak D match, TRBD1 (5 bases). This CDR3 is built from 12 residues. Germline V lookup: CDR1 SQVTM, CDR2 ANQGSEA. Trimming left V 4 bases short and J 4 bases short, with 10 bases between. The chain's CDR3 is CSVGQGSTEAFF. CDR3 nucleotide sequence: TGCAGCGTTGGCCAGGGCTCCACTGAAGCTTTCTTT.

The gene calls are TRBV15 and TRBJ2-1; D is perhaps TRBD2 (6 bases). V lost 3 bases, J lost 9 bases, and 12 bases lay in between. Germline V gene sequence: CDR1 LNHNV, CDR2 YYDKDF (reference sequence). CDR3 size: 13 residues. Here the CDR3 reads CATSSGLLSEQFF. The CDR3 DNA reads as TGTGCCACCAGCAGCGGACTATTGTCTGAGCAGTTCTTC.

CDR3 region: CSVRGNYGYTF. The CDR3 DNA is TGCAGCGTCAGGGGGAACTATGGCTACACCTTC. The gene calls are TRBV29-1 and TRBJ1-2; 7 nucleotides agree with TRBD1. There are 11 residues in the CDR3. V was pared by 6 bases and J by 2 bases, with 0 bases of the junction left unmatched. Germline V CDR1 and CDR2: SQVTM, ANQGSEA.

The chain joins TRBV24-1 to TRBJ2-5; TRBD2 aligns across 13 bases. J was trimmed by 3 bases and V by 0 bases; bases with no gene match: 3. The CDR3 totals 17 residues. The V gene's germline CDR1 is KGHDR and CDR2 SFDVKD. The CDR3 sequence: CATSDLGTSGREETQYF. CDR3 DNA: TGTGCCACCAGTGATTTGGGTACTAGCGGGAGGGAAGAGACCCAGTACTTC.